This T cell receptor beta chain is from a study of blood T cell repertoires in COVID-19. The wider study: Samples taken during acute and convalescent COVID-19 were collected in the United States, Italy and Spain. Nucleic acid was either cDNA or gDNA, and it came from T cells, B-cell-depleted T cells, or PBMCs.

How the authors handled the data: It was from reference gene primer amplification that nucleated cell counts were estimated. Only in-frame clones appear in the TCRdb table, and some are missing; sequencing was by immunoSEQ multiplex PCR. That table supplies the V and J calls and clone size; D and trimming were determined from the DNA. The sample has approximately 300,000 clones, around 80% seen once. V lost 3 bases, J lost 7 bases, and 12 bases lay in between. The CDR3 is 14 residues long. Germline lookup yields CDR1 SNHLY and CDR2 FYNNEI. Sequencing was done on a sample of peripheral blood. This chain uses TRBV2 with TRBJ1-4; TRBD1 might be the D (6 bases). This sequence originates from a woman between 45 and 65 years old with acute or convalescent COVID-19. This CDR3 is CASSDVQGSEKLFF. As DNA, the CDR3 is TGTGCCAGCAGTGATGTCCAGGGGAGTGAAAAACTGTTTTTT.